These T cell receptor beta chains were read from a single sample in a study of graft-versus-host responses after intestinal transplantation. TCRdb's table, derived via immunoSEQ multiplex PCR, lists solely in-frame clones and lacks some. The sample holds some 27,000 clones, over 90% seen once. Sequencing used PBMCs, obtained 18 days after transplant. All receptors derive from a human patient who received an intestinal transplant, so some T cells may come from the graft donor. CDR3s include the opening cysteine and the closing phenylalanine or tryptophan. D genes are given only for firm matches. For some rows the clone size is stated as once, few or many, or as a class when expanded; others skip it.

J: TRBJ1-3
size: few
D: .
V: TRBV7-9
CDR3: CASSPQGGVGNTIYF
DNA: TGTGCCAGCAGCCCCCAGGGAGGGGTTGGAAACACCATATATTTT

J: TRBJ1-2
size: .
D: TRBD1
V: TRBV25-1
CDR3: CASSAGTGGFGYTF
DNA: TGTGCCAGCAGTGCCGGGACAGGGGGCTTTGGCTACACCTTC

J: TRBJ2-5
size: few
D: TRBD1
V: TRBV5-8
CDR3: CASSQGQSTLGPQYF
DNA: TGTGCCAGCAGCCAGGGACAGTCCACCTTAGGGCCCCAGTACTTC

J: TRBJ1-3
size: .
D: .
V: TRBV25-1
CDR3: CASSDGAIYF
DNA: TGTGCCAGCAGTGATGGTGCCATATATTTT

J: TRBJ1-5
size: once
D: .
V: TRBV6-6
CDR3: CASSHLGRVGNQPQHF
DNA: TGTGCCAGCAGCCACCTTGGGAGGGTAGGAAATCAGCCCCAGCATTTT

J: TRBJ2-3
size: .
D: TRBD1
V: TRBV5-5
CDR3: CASSVPLGQSTDTQYF
DNA: TGTGCCAGCAGTGTACCGTTGGGACAGAGCACAGATACGCAGTATTTT

J: TRBJ2-5
size: .
D: .
V: TRBV2
CDR3: CATSGSRGQETQYF
DNA: TGTGCCACCAGTGGGTCTAGGGGGCAAGAGACCCAGTACTTC

J: TRBJ2-7
size: .
D: .
V: TRBV7-8
CDR3: CASSLGTGLYEQYF
DNA: TGTGCCAGCAGCTTAGGTACAGGCCTCTACGAGCAGTACTTC

J: TRBJ2-7
size: .
D: TRBD2
V: TRBV14
CDR3: CASSHPLAGEDYEQYF
DNA: TGTGCCAGCAGCCACCCTCTAGCGGGGGAGGACTACGAGCAGTACTTC

J: TRBJ1-2
size: .
D: .
V: TRBV18
CDR3: CASSLGQANYGYTF
DNA: TGTGCCAGCTCCCTCGGGCAGGCTAACTATGGCTACACCTTC

J: TRBJ2-4
size: .
D: TRBD1
V: TRBV7-9
CDR3: CASSLSGTGPNIQYF
DNA: TGTGCCAGCAGCTTATCCGGGACAGGGCCGAACATTCAGTACTTC

J: TRBJ1-5
size: .
D: .
V: TRBV10-2
CDR3: CASSEVVNQPQHF
DNA: TGCGCCAGCAGTGAGGTTGTGAATCAGCCCCAGCATTTT

J: TRBJ2-7
size: .
D: TRBD1
V: TRBV25-1
CDR3: CASSEKFVLGTGGGEQYF
DNA: TGTGCCAGCAGTGAAAAATTCGTATTGGGGACAGGGGGTGGCGAGCAGTACTTC

J: TRBJ2-5
size: .
D: .
V: TRBV19
CDR3: CASSKGQGEETQYF
DNA: TGTGCCAGTAGTAAGGGCCAGGGCGAAGAGACCCAGTACTTC

J: TRBJ1-6
size: .
D: .
V: TRBV11-2
CDR3: CTSSGGVGGTPLHF
DNA: TGTACCAGCAGCGGGGGGGTTGGGGGGACACCCCTCCACTTT

J: TRBJ2-5
size: .
D: TRBD2
V: TRBV4-1
CDR3: CASSGTSGYSEKETQYF
DNA: TGCGCCAGCTCCGGGACTAGCGGATACTCGGAGAAGGAGACCCAGTACTTC

J: TRBJ2-1
size: .
D: TRBD2
V: TRBV11-2
CDR3: CASSYHRDYTTNEQFF
DNA: TGTGCCAGCAGCTACCACCGGGACTACACCACCAATGAGCAGTTCTTC